Listed below are T cell receptor beta chains from one sample, sequenced in a study of cytomegalovirus exposure and HLA in healthy donors. Clones were sequenced by immunoSEQ multiplex PCR, and TCRdb holds only the in-frame ones, with some missing. Among some 82,000 clones, less than 85% were seen once, and the ten largest hold 2.4%. Input material: PBMCs. These receptors were taken from a woman in her forties or fifties in good health and CMV-seronegative. The CDR3 runs from the conserved cysteine through the conserved F or W.

cdr3_aa: CASSFGQGYFTGELFF
v_call: TRBV7-8

cdr3_aa: CATASTSAPSYEQYF
v_call: TRBV19

cdr3_aa: CASSEVGTGNTEAFF
v_call: TRBV25-1

cdr3_aa: CASSAPTGYGYTF
v_call: TRBV7-2

cdr3_aa: CATSRGRGKVETQYF
v_call: TRBV15

cdr3_aa: CSASPGGGYNEQFF
v_call: TRBV29-1

cdr3_aa: CAWSRDRSSGNTIYF
v_call: TRBV30

cdr3_aa: CASSPVQGANYGYTF
v_call: TRBV9

cdr3_aa: CASSFRDRGPNTEAFF
v_call: TRBV13

cdr3_aa: CASTPIGSSYNEQFF
v_call: TRBV19

cdr3_aa: CASSYSPGLAGNEQFF
v_call: TRBV6-6

cdr3_aa: CASGGTTSGANVLTF
v_call: TRBV6-1

cdr3_aa: CASSYSETSGPFF
v_call: TRBV6-5

cdr3_aa: CASRDAQIYNSPLHF
v_call: TRBV2

cdr3_aa: CASSSGQDYEQYF
v_call: TRBV6-5

cdr3_aa: CASSVRGSGETQYF
v_call: TRBV9

cdr3_aa: CASSQEIRTDYEKLFF
v_call: TRBV4-1

cdr3_aa: CASSLKGGLGGYTF
v_call: TRBV7-3

cdr3_aa: CASSLLGLREETQYF
v_call: TRBV5-1

cdr3_aa: CASSFDRGWGYTF
v_call: TRBV6-5

cdr3_aa: CASSSRTGNNEKLFF
v_call: TRBV5-1

cdr3_aa: CASRSPGGNTEAFF
v_call: TRBV6-5

cdr3_aa: CAWSDTPVGYTF
v_call: TRBV30

cdr3_aa: CSVADEATQYF
v_call: TRBV29-1

cdr3_aa: CASSPGTGAYEQYF
v_call: TRBV4-1

cdr3_aa: CASSVGTNYGYTF
v_call: TRBV4-1

cdr3_aa: CASSNGGHTEAFF
v_call: TRBV19

cdr3_aa: CASTGGWVQPQHF
v_call: TRBV28

cdr3_aa: CASSLMGLAGGTTDTQYF
v_call: TRBV5-1

cdr3_aa: CASSIDPQGANTEAFF
v_call: TRBV19

cdr3_aa: CASSESLMGGRAREQFF
v_call: TRBV10-1

cdr3_aa: CASSESHSKEKLFF
v_call: TRBV6-1

cdr3_aa: CASTKDRGRGYTF
v_call: TRBV19

cdr3_aa: CASSLGHRNTEAFF
v_call: TRBV11-1

cdr3_aa: CASSPAAREGSYEQYF
v_call: TRBV11-2

cdr3_aa: CASSPLAGGIDEQFF
v_call: TRBV4-3

cdr3_aa: CASAWGQGAYNEQFF
v_call: TRBV7-3

cdr3_aa: CASSGWDRSDYGYTF
v_call: TRBV7-2

cdr3_aa: CSVESGRDYEQYF
v_call: TRBV29-1

cdr3_aa: CASSPMAWAAEAFF
v_call: TRBV6-5

cdr3_aa: CASSDRDRPTDTQYF
v_call: TRBV7-8

cdr3_aa: CATSRTGNRVNQPQHF
v_call: TRBV15

cdr3_aa: CASSDTTGESYEQYF
v_call: TRBV6-1

cdr3_aa: CASSEMRGRGYTF
v_call: TRBV6-1

cdr3_aa: CASSDGGVTQYF
v_call: TRBV7-9

cdr3_aa: CASSTGTGDNEQFF
v_call: TRBV11-3

cdr3_aa: CASSEEHRWGHIGNTEAFF
v_call: TRBV19

cdr3_aa: CASSQATRDNSPLHF
v_call: TRBV4-1

cdr3_aa: CASSQKRGGSSLDF
v_call: TRBV7-9

cdr3_aa: CASSPFAGGHTEAFF
v_call: TRBV7-7

cdr3_aa: CATSRAGRGWPQHF
v_call: TRBV15

cdr3_aa: CASTGGFSTEAFF
v_call: TRBV25-1

cdr3_aa: CATSTRSTGMLPQHF
v_call: TRBV15